This T cell receptor beta chain was observed in a study of CD8 T cells in ankylosing spondylitis. General observations from the study: Disease-associated clones were reportedly significantly overrepresented in matched ankylosing spondylitis synovial fluid. Seemingly characteristic of ankylosing spondylitis blood was a TCR beta motif consisting of 7 or 8 highly homologous variants.

V shed 1 base and J shed 0 bases, with 8 bases lying between them. The germline gives CDR1 SGHAT, CDR2 FQNNGV. The CDR3 is 15 residues long. This clonotype was counted ten times or more. What it binds is unknown. Quantitative barcoded 5'-RACE was used to prepare TCR beta libraries. TCRdb called the 5' RACE reads again in MiXCR, with one record for every CDR3 protein. Of fewer than 500,000 distinct CDR3 sequences listed, more than 20% are singletons. This chain connects TRBV11-2 to TRBJ2-3; D gene unclear. This sequence originates from a male donor with ankylosing spondylitis. The sample was blood, either unsorted or a sorted T cell fraction (not recorded which). CDR3 amino acids: CASSLGGTSTDTQYF. The CDR3 nucleotides are TGTGCCAGCAGCTTAGGCGGAACTAGCACAGATACGCAGTATTTT.